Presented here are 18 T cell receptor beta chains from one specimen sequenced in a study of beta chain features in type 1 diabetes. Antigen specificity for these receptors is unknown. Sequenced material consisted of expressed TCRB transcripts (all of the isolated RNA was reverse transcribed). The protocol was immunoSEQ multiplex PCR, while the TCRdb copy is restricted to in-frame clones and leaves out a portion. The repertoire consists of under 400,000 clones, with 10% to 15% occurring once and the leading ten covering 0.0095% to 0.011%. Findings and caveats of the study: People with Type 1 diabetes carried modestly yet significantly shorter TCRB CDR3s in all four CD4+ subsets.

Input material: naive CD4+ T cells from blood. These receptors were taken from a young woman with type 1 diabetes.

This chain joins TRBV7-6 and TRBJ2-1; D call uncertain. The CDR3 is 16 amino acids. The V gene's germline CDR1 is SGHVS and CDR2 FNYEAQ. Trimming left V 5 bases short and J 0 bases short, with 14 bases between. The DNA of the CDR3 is TGTGCCAGCAGCCCCGCATCGGGTCGCTCCTACAATGAGCAGTTCTTC. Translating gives CASSPASGRSYNEQFF.

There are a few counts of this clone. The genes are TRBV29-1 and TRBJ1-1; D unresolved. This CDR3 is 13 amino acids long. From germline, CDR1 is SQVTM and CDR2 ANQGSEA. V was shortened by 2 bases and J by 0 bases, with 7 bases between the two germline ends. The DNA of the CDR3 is TGCAGCGTTGAACGTCGCGTGAACACTGAAGCTTTCTTT. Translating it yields CSVERRVNTEAFF.

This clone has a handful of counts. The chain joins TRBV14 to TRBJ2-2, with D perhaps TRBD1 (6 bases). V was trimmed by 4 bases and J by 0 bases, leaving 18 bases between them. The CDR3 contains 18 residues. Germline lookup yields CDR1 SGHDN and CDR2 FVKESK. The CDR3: CASSRKHARGPNTGELFF. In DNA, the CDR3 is TGTGCCAGCAGCCGCAAACATGCCAGGGGCCCGAACACCGGGGAGCTGTTTTTT. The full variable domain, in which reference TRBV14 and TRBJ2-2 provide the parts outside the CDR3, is EAGVTQFPSHSVIEKGQTVTLRCDPISGHDNLYWYRRVMGKEIKFLLHFVKESKQDESGMPNNRFLAERTGGTYSTLKVQPAELEDSGVYFCASSRKHARGPNTGELFFGEGSRLTVL.

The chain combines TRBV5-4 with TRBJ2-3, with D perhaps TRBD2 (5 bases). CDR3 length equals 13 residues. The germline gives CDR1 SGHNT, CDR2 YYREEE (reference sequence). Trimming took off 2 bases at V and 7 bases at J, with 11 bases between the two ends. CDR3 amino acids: CASSFRAANTQYF. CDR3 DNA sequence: TGTGCCAGCAGCTTTAGAGCGGCTAATACGCAGTATTTT.

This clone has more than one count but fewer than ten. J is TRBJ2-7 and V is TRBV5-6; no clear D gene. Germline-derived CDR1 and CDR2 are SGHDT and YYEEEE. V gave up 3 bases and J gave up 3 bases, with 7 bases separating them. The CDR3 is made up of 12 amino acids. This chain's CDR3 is CASSWADYEQYF. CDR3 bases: TGTGCCAGCAGCTGGGCAGACTACGAGCAGTACTTC.

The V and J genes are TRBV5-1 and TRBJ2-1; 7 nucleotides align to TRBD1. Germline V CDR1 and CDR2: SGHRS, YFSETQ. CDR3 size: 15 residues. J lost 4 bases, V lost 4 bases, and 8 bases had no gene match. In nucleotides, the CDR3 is TGCGCCAGCAGCGGGGGCCGGGACAGATACAATGAGCAGTTCTTC. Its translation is CASSGGRDRYNEQFF.

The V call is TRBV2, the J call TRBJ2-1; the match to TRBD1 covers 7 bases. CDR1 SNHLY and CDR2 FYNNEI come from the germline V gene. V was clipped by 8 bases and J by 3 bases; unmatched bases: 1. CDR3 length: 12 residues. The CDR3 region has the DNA TGTGCCAGCTGGGACAGCTACAATGAGCAGTTCTTC. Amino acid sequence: CASWDSYNEQFF.

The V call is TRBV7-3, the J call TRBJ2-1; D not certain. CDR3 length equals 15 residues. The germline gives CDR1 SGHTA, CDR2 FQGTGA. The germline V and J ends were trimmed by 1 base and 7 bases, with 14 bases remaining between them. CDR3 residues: CASSLMAVKGNEQFF. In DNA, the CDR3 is TGTGCCAGCAGCTTAATGGCGGTTAAAGGAAATGAGCAGTTCTTC.

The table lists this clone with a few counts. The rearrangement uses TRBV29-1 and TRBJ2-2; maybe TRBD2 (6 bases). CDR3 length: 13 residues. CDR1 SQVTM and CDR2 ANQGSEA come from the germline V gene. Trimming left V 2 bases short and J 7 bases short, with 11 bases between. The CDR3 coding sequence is TGCAGCGTTGAATCGTGGCGGGGCGGGGAGCTGTTTTTT. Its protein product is CSVESWRGGELFF.

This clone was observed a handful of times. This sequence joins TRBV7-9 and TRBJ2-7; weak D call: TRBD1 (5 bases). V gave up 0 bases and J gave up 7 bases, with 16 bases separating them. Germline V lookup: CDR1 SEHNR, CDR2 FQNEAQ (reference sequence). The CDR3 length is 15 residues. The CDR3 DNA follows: TGTGCCAGCAGCTTAGCGGGGCCAGGGCTGCGGGAGCAGTACTTC. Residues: CASSLAGPGLREQYF.

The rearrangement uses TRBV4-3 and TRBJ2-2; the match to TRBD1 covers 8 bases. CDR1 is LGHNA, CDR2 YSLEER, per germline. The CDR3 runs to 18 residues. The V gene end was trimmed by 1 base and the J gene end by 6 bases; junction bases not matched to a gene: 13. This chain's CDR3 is CASSQGTSTGVKSGELFF. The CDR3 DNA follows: TGCGCCAGCAGCCAAGGGACGTCGACAGGGGTTAAGTCCGGGGAGCTGTTTTTT.

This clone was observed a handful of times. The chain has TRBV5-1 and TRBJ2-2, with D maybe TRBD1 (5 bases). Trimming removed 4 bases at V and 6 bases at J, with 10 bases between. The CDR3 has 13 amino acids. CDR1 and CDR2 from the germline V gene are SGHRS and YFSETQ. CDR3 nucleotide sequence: TGCGCCAGCAGCATGCAGGGTTCCGGGGAGCTGTTTTTT. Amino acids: CASSMQGSGELFF.

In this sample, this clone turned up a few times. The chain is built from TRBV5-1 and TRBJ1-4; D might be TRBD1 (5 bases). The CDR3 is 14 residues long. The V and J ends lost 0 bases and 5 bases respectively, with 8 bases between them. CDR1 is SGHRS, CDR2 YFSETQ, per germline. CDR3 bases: TGCGCCAGCAGCTTGGGGCGGGGGAATGAAAAACTGTTTTTT. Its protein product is CASSLGRGNEKLFF. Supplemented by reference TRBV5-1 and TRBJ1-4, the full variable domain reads KAGVTQTPRYLIKTRGQQVTLSCSPISGHRSVSWYQQTPGQGLQFLFEYFSETQRNKGNFPGRFSGRQFSNSRSEMNVSTLELGDSALYLCASSLGRGNEKLFFGSGTQLSVL.

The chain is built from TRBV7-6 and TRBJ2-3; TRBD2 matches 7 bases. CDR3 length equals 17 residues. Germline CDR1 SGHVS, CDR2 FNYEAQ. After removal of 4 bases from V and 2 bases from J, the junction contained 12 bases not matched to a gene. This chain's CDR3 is CASSSLGSSGPTDTQYF. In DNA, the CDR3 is TGTGCCAGCAGCTCCTTAGGCTCTAGCGGCCCCACAGATACGCAGTATTTT.

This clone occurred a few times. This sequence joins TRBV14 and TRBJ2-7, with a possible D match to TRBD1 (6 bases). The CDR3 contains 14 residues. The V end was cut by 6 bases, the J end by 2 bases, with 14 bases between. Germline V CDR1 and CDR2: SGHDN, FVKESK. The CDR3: CASRGRGVTYEQYF. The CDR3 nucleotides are TGTGCCAGCAGGGGCAGGGGAGTCACCTACGAGCAGTACTTC.

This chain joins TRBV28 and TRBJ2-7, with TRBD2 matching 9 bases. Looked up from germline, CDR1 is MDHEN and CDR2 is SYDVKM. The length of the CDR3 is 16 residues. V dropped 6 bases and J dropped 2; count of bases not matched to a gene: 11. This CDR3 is CASRMMSAGGPYEQYF. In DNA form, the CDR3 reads TGTGCCAGCAGGATGATGTCAGCGGGAGGTCCCTACGAGCAGTACTTC. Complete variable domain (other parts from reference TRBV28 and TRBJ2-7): DVKVTQSSRYLVKRTGEKVFLECVQDMDHENMFWYRQDPGLGLRLIYFSYDVKMKEKGDIPEGYSVSREKKERFSLILESASTNQTSMYLCASRMMSAGGPYEQYFGPGTRLTVT.

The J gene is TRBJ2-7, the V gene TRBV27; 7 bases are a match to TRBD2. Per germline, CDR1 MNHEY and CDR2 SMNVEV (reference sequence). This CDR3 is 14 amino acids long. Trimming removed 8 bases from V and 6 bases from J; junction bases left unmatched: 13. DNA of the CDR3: TGTGCCAGCCCTTGGGAGGGAGTGGGTGGCGAGCAGTACTTC. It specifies CASPWEGVGGEQYF.

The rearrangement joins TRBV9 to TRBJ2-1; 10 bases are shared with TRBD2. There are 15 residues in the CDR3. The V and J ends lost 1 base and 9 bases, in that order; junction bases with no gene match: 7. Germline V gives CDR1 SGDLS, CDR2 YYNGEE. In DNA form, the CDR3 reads TGTGCCAGCAGCGTAATCAGCGGGAGGGCCGGTGAGCAGTTCTTC. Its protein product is CASSVISGRAGEQFF.